This entry features one T cell receptor beta chain sequence. Antigen: not known. This sample is part of a study of OX40 agonist ivuxolimab in advanced cancers. Study background: Ivuxolimab was administered intravenously to patients at 0.01 to 10 mg/kg every 2 weeks. Dose-escalation patients' cancers were hepatocellular carcinoma, melanoma, renal cell or head and neck cancer. General study results and limits: Averaging showed that CD8+ T cells had more expanded clones than CD4+ did.

This CDR3 spans 13 amino acids. Germline lookup yields CDR1 SGHVS and CDR2 FQNEAQ. V dropped 1 base and J dropped 6 bases, with 9 bases sitting between them. Generated by immunoSEQ multiplex PCR, the TCRdb table keeps only in-frame clones and is missing some. Of 50,000 to 70,000 clones listed, around nine tenths are singletons. The V and J genes are TRBV7-8 and TRBJ1-1; tentative D call: TRBD1 (5 bases). Specimen: CD4+ or CD8+ T cells sorted from blood, collected in a trial of the OX40 agonist ivuxolimab. The source is an adult with an advanced solid tumor such as melanoma, head and neck, liver or kidney cancer. The CDR3 reads CASSLGGTAEAFF. CDR3 nucleotide sequence: TGTGCCAGCAGCTTAGGGGGGACCGCTGAAGCTTTCTTT.